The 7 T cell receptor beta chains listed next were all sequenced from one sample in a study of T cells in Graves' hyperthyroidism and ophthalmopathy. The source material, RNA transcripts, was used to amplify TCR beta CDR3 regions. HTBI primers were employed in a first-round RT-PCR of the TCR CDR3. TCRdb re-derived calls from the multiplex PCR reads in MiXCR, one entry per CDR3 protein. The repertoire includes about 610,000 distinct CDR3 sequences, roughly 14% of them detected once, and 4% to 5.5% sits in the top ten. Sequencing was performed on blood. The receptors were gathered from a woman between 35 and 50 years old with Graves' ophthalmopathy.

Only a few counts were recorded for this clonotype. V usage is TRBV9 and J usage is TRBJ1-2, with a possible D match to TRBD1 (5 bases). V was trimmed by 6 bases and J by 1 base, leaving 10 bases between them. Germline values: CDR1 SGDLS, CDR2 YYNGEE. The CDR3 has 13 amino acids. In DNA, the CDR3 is TGTGCCAGCATCGGGGACGGTAACTATGGCTACACCTTC. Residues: CASIGDGNYGYTF.

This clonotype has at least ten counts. CDR3 DNA sequence: TGTGCCAGCAAACGGGGTCCTAGCTCCTACGAGCAGTACTTC. It yields the protein CASKRGPSSYEQYF. The chain links TRBV2 to TRBJ2-7, with a tentative D call TRBD2 (5 bases). The CDR3 has 14 amino acids. Germline-derived CDR1 and CDR2 are SNHLY and FYNNEI. Between the trimmed V and J ends, which lost 7 bases and 0 bases, there was a span of 13 bases.

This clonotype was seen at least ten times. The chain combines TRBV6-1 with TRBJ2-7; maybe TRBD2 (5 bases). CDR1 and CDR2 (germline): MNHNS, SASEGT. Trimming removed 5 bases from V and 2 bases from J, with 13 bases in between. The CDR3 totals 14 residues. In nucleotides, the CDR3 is TGTGCCAGCAGTAGCGAGGGTACCACCTACGAGCAGTACTTC. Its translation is CASSSEGTTYEQYF.

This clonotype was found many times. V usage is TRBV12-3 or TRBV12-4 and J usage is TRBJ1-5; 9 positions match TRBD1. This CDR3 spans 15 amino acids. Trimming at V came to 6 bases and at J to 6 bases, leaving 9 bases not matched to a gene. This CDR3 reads CASSPEQGARQPQHF. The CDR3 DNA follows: TGTGCCAGCAGCCCAGAACAGGGGGCTCGTCAGCCCCAGCATTTT.

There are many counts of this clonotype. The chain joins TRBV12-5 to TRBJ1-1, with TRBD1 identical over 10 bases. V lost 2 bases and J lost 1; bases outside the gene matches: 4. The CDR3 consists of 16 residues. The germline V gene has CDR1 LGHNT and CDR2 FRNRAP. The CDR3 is CASGLTWDRGNTEAFF. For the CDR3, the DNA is TGTGCTAGTGGTTTGACCTGGGACAGGGGGAACACTGAAGCTTTCTTT. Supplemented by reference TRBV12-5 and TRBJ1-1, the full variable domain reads DARVTQTPRHKVTEMGQEVTMRCQPILGHNTVFWYRQTMMQGLELLAYFRNRAPLDDSGMPKDRFSAEMPDATLATLKIQPSEPRDSAVYFCASGLTWDRGNTEAFFGQGTRLTVV.

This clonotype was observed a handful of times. This CDR3 is CASRWVRTGANVLTF. DNA of the CDR3: TGTGCCAGCAGATGGGTTAGAACTGGGGCCAACGTCCTGACTTTC. V is TRBV2 and J is TRBJ2-6, with no clear D. Germline V lookup: CDR1 SNHLY, CDR2 FYNNEI. This CDR3 has 15 amino acids. Trimming removed 6 bases from V and 2 bases from J, with 11 bases in between.

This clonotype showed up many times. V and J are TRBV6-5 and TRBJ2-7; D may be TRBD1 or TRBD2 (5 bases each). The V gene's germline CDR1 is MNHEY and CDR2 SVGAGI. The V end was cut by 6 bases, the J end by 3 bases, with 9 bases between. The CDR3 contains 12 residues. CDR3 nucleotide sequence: TGTGCCAGCAGCGGGACGCACTACGAGCAGTACTTC. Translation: CASSGTHYEQYF.